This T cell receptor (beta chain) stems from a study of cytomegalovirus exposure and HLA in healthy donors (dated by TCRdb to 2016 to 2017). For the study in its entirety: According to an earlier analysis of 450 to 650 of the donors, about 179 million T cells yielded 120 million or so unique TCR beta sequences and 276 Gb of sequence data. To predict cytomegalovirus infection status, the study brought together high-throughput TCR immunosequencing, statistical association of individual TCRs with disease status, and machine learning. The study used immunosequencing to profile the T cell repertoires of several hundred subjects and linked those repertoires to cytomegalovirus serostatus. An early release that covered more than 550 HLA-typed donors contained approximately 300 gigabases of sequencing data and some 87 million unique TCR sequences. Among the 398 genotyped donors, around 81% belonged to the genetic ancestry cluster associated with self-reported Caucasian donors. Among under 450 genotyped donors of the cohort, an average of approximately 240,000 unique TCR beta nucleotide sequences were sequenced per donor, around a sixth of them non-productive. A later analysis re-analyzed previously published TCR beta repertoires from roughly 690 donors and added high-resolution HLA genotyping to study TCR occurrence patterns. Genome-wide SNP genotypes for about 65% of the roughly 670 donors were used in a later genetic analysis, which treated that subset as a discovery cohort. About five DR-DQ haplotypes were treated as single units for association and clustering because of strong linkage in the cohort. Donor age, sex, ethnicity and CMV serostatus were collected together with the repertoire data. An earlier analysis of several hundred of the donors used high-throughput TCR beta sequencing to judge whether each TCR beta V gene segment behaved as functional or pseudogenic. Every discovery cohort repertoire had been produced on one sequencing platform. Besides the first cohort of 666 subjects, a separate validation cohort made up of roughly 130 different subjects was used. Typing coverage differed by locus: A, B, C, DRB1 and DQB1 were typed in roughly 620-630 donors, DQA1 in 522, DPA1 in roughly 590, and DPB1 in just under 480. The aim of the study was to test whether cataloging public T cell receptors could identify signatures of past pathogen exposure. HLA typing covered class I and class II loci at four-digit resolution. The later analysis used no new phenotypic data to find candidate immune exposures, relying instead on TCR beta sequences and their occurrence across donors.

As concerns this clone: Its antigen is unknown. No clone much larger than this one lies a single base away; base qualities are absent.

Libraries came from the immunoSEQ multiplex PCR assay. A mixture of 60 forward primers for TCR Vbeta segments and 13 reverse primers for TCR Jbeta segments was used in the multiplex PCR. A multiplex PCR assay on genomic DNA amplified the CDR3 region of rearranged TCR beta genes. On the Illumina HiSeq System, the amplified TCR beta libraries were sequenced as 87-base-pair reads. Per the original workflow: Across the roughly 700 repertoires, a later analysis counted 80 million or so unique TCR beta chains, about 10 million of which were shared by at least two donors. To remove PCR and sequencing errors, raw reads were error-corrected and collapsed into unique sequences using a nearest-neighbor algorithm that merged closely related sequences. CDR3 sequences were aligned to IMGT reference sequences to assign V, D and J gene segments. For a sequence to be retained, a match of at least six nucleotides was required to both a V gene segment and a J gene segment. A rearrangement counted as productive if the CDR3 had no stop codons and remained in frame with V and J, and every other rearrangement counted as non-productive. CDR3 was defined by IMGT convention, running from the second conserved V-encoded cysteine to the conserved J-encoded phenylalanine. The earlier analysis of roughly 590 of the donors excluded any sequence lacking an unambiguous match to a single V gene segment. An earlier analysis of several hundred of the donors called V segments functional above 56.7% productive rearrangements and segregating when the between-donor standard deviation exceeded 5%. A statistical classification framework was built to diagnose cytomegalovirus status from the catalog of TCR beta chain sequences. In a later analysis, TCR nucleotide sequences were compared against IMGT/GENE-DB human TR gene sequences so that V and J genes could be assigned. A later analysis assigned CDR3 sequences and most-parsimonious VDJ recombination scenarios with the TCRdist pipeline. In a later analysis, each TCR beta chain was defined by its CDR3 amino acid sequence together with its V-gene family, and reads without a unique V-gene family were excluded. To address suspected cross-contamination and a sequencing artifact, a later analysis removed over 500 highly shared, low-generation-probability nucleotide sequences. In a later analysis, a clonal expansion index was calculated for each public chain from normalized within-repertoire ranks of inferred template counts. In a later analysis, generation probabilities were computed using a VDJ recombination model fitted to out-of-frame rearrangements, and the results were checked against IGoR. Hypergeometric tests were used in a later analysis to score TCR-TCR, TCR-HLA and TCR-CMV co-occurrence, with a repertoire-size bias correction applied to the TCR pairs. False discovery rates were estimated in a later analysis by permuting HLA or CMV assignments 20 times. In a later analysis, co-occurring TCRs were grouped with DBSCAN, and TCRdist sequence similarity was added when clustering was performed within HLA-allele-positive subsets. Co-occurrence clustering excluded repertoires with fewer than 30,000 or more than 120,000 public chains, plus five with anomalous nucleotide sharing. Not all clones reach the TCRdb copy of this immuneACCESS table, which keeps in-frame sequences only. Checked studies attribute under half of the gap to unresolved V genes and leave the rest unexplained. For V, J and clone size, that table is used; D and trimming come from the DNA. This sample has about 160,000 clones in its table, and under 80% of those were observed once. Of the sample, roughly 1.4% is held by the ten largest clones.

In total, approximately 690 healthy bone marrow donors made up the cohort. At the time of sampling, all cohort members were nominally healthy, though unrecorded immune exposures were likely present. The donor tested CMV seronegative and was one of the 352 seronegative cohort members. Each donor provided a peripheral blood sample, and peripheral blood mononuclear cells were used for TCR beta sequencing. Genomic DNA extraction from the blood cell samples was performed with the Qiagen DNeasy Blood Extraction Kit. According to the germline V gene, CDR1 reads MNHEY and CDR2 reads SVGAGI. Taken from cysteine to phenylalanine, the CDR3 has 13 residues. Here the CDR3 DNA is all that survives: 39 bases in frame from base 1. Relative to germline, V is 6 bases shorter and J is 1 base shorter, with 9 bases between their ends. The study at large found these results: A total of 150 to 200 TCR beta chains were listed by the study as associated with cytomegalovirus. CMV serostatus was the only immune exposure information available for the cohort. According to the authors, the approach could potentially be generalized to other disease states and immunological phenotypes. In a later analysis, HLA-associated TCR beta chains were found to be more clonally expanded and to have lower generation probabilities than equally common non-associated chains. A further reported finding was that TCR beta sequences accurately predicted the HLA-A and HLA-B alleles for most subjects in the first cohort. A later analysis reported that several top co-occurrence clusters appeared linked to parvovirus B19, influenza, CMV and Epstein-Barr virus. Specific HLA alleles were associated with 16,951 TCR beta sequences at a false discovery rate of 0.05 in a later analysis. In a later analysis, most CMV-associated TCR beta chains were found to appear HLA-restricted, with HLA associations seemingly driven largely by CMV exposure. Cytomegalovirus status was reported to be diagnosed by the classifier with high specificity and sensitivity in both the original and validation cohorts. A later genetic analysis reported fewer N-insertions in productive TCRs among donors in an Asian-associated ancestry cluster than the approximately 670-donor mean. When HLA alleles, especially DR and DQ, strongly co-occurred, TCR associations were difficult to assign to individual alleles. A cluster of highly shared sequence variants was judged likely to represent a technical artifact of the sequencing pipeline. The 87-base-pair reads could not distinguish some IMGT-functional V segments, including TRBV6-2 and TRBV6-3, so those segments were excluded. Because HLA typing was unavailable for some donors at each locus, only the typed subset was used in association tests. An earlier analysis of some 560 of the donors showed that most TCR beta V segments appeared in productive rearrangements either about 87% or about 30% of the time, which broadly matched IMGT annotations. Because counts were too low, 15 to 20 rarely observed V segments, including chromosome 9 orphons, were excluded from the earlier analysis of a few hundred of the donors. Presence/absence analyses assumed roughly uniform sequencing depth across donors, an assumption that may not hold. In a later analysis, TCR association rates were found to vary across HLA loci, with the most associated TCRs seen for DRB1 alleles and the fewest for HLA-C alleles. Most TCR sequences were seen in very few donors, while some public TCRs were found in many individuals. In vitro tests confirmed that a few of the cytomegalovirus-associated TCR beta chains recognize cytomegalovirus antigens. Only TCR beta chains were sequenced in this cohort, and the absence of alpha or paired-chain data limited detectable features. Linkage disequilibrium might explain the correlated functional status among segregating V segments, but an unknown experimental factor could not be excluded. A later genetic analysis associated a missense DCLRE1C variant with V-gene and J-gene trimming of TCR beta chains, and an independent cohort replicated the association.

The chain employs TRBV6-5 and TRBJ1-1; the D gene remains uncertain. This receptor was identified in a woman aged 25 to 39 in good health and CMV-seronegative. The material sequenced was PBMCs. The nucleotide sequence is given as TGTGCCAGCAGCTTGTCCCCGAACACTGAAGCTTTCTTT. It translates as CASSLSPNTEAFF.